This T cell receptor (beta chain) originates from a study of persistence of HIV-infected CD4 T cells (TCRdb year 2020). Background for the entire study: The median time the participants had spent on suppressive ART was eight to nine years. Peripheral blood samples of up to about 200 mL were collected at multiple time points, except for a couple of participants, who underwent leukapheresis at a single time point. Anti-CD3/anti-CD28 stimulation activated a higher proportion of cells, with a lower memory fraction, than antigen stimulation. CMV- and HIV-1 Gag-responding CD4+ T cells were isolated from ART-treated individuals so that antigen-driven clonal expansion of HIV-1-infected cells could be examined. TCRbeta sequencing assessed the clonality of all cells in each sorted population, while proviral sequencing assessed the clonality of infected cells. The TCR cluster analysis across participants included roughly 8 participants for CMV and roughly 7 participants for Gag.

Reading the label with the study, this specimen's treatment or condition is: suppressive antiretroviral therapy. As a nonspecific positive control representing the CD4+ T cell repertoire, the cells were stimulated with anti-CD3/anti-CD28 magnetic beads. CD4+ T cells that responded were sorted based on upregulation of both CD40 ligand and CD69. HIV-1-infected adults in whom suppressive ART had been started during chronic infection were enrolled as participants. For at least 4 years, the participants' plasma HIV-1 RNA had been undetectable, below 50 copies/mL. To be included, a participant needed positive CMV serology and a CD4+ T cell count above 400 cells/uL. Before stimulation, PBMCs were isolated using density centrifugation and depleted of CD8+ T cells. CD8-depleted PBMCs were stimulated for 15 to 20 hours with anti-CD28/CD49d costimulation, CD40-blocking antibody and enfuvirtide to prevent new infections. Cell sorting was performed on a Beckman Coulter MoFlo Legacy or XDP sorter, and dead cells were excluded with propidium iodide. Genomic DNA was extracted with the QIAamp DNA Mini Kit for samples above one million cells, otherwise with the Quick-DNA Microprep Kit.

The immunoSEQ hsTCRB assay version 4 in survey mode was used to sequence TCRbeta repertoires from genomic DNA. Genomic DNA was diluted to about 9.9 ng/uL, and up to 1 ug per sample was used for TCRbeta sequencing. The original pipeline was this. Analysis of the TCRbeta data was done in ImmunoSeq Analyzer 3.0, and diversity was computed on productive nucleotide rearrangements. Lower-bound TCR diversity was estimated with the improved Chao index, and clonality with the Gini coefficient using the Immunarch R package. When different nucleotide rearrangements encoded the same CDR3beta amino acid sequence, each rearrangement was treated as a distinct clonotype. TCRbeta sequences significantly enriched in antigen-responding cells relative to anti-CD3/anti-CD28-activated cells were identified by differential abundance analysis. GLIPH2 grouped TCRs by predicted peptide-MHC specificity, both within each participant and across combined participant data sets. Drawn from immuneACCESS, this table holds only the in-frame rearrangements with V and J called that TCRdb kept. Clones are partly lost; checked studies trace under half to an unresolved V gene and leave the rest unexplained. The V and J calls and clone size come from that table; D and trimming were worked out from the DNA. This sample comprises about 45,000 clones, about nine tenths of them detected only once. The ten top clones hold 0.47% of the sample.

What the authors observed across the whole study: Bulk TCR analyses could not be limited to the rare CMV-responding cells that actually contained HIV-1 proviruses. Enrichment of degenerate expanded CDR3beta sequences was found in antigen-responding cells, suggesting convergent selection of CD4+ responses to CMV and Gag. The study involved few individuals and tested only a limited range of antigens. TCRbeta richness in CMV- and Gag-responding cells was significantly lower than in anti-CD3/anti-CD28-responding cells; CMV-responding cells had higher oligoclonality than CD3/CD28-stimulated and Gag-responding cells. Within the same sorted populations, TCR oligoclonality correlated with proviral oligoclonality.

Concerning this clone itself: Its antigen remains undetermined. No quality values exist for individual bases; no much larger clone is one base distant.

CDR1 and CDR2 are read off the germline V gene as SGDLS and YYNGEE. V ends up 2 bases short and J 5 bases short, with an unmatched junction base count of 1. The CDR3 starts with the cysteine, ends with the phenylalanine, and has 14 residues. The only DNA kept is the CDR3, 42 bases in frame from the first base. This TCR derives from an adult woman with HIV who was CMV-seropositive. The starting material was CD4+ T cells sorted from PBMCs after approximately 20-hour stimulation, obtained from a patient who received antiretroviral therapy. The meaning of the sample's cell subset or site label: CD40L+CD69+ CD4 T cells responding to anti-CD3/anti-CD28 beads, representing the overall repertoire. The sequence is built from TRBV9 and TRBJ1-4; 9 central bases correspond to TRBD1. The nucleotide sequence is TGTGCCAGCAGCGTCGGGACAGGGAATGAAAAACTGTTTTTT. This translates into CASSVGTGNEKLFF.